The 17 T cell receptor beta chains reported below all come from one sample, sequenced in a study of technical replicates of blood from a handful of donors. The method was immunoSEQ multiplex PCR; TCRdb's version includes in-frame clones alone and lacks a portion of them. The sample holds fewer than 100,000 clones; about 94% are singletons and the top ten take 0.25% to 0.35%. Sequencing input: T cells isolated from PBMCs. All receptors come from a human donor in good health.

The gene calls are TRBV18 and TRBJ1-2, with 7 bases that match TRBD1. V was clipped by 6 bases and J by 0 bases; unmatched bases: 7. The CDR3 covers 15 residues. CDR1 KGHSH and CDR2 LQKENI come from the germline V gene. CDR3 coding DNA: TGTGCCAGCTCCCCCACAGGGGACCCTAACTATGGCTACACCTTC. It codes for CASSPTGDPNYGYTF.

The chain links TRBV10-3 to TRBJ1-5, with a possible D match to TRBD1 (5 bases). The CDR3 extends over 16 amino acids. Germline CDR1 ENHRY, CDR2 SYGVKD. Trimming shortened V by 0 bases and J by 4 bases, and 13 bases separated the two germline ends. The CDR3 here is CAISESFPGENQPQHF. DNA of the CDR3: TGTGCCATCAGTGAGTCCTTTCCGGGGGAAAATCAGCCCCAGCATTTT.

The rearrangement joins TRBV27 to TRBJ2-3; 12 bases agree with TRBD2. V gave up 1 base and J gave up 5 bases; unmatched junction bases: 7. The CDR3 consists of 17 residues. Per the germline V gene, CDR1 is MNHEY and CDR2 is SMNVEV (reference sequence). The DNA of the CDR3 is TGTGCCAGCAGTTTATTTTGGACTAGCGGGATGGAAGATACGCAGTATTTT. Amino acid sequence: CASSLFWTSGMEDTQYF.

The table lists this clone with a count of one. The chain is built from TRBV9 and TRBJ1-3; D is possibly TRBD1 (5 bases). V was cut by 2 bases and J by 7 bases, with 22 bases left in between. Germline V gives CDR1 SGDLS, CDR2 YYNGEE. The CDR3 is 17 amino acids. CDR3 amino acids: CASSVSPQGLQNNTIYF. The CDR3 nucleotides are TGTGCCAGCAGCGTTTCACCTCAGGGACTGCAGAATAACACCATATATTTT.

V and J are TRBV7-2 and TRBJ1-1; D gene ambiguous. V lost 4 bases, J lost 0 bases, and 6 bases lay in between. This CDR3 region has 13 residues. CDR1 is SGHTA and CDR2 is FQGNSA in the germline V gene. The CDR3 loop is CASSYSMNTEAFF. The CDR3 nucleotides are TGTGCCAGCAGCTATTCTATGAACACTGAAGCTTTCTTT.

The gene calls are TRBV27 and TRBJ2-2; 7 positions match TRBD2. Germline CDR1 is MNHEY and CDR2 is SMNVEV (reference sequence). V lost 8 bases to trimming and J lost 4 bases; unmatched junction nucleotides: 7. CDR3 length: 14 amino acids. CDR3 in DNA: TGTGCCAGCGGAATAGCGGGTTTCACCGGGGAGCTGTTTTTT. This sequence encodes CASGIAGFTGELFF.

CDR3 coding DNA: TGTGCCAGCAGTTTACAACCAGCGGAAAACTCCTACGAGCAGTACTTC. As protein: CASSLQPAENSYEQYF. This chain links TRBV27 with TRBJ2-7; the D gene is possibly TRBD2 (5 bases). The V gene's germline CDR1 is MNHEY and CDR2 SMNVEV (reference sequence). V was cut by 2 bases and J by 0 bases, with 14 bases left in between. This CDR3 has 16 amino acids.

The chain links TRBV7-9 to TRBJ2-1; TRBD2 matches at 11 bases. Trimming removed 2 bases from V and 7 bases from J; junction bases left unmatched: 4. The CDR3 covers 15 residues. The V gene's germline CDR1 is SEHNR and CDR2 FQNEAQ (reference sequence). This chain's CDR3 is CASSLSGLAVNEQFF. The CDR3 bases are TGTGCCAGCAGCTTATCGGGACTAGCGGTAAATGAGCAGTTCTTC.

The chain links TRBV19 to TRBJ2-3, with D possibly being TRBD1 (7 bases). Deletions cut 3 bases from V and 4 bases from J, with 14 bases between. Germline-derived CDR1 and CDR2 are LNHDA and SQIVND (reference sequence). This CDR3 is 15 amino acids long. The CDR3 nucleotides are TGTGCCAGTAGTATCACCCAGGGGGAGGCAGATACGCAGTATTTT. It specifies CASSITQGEADTQYF. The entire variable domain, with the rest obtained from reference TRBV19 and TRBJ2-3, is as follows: DGGITQSPKYLFRKEGQNVTLSCEQNLNHDAMYWYRQDPGQGLRLIYYSQIVNDFQKGDIAEGYSVSREKKESFPLTVTSAQKNPTAFYLCASSITQGEADTQYFGPGTRLTVL.

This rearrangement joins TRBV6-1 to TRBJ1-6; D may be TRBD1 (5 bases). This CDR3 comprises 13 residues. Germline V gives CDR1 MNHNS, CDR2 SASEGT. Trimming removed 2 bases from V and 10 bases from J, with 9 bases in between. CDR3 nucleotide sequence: TGTGCCAGCAGTGAAATCGGGGGATCACCCCTCCACTTT. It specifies CASSEIGGSPLHF.

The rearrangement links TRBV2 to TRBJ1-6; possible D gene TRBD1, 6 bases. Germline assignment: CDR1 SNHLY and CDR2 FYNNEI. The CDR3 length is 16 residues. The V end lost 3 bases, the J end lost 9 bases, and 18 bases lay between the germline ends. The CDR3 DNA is TGTGCCAGCAGTGAGCTTGGGGGCCCTGAGGGTTCACCCCTCCACTTT. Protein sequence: CASSELGGPEGSPLHF.

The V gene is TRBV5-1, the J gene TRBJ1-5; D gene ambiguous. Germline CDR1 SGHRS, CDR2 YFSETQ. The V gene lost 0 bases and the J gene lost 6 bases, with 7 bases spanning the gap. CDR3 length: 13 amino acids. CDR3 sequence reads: CASSLGDRQPQHF. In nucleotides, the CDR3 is TGCGCCAGCAGCTTGGGCGATCGTCAGCCCCAGCATTTT.

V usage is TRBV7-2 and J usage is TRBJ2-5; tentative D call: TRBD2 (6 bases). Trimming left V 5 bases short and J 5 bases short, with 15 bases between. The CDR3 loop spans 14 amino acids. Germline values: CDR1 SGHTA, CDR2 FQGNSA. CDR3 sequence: CASSEDYLKETQYF. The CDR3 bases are TGTGCCAGCAGCGAGGACTACTTGAAGGAGACCCAGTACTTC.

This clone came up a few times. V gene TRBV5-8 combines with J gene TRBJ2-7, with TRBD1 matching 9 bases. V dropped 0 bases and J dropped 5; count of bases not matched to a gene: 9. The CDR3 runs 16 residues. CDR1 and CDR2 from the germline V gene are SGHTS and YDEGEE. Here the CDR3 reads CASSLATLTGGNEQYF. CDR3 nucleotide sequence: TGTGCCAGCAGCTTGGCCACGTTGACAGGGGGTAACGAGCAGTACTTC. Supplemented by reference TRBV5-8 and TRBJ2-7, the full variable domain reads EAGVTQSPTHLIKTRGQQATLRCSPISGHTSVYWYQQALGLGLQFLLWYDEGEERNRGNFPPRFSGRQFPNYSSELNVNALELEDSALYLCASSLATLTGGNEQYFGPGTRLTVT.

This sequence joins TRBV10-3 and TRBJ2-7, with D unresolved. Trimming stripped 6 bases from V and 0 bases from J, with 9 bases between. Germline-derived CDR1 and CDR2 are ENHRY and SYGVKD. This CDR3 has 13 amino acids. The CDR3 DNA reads TGTGCCATCAGAGGCAGGCTCTCCTACGAGCAGTACTTC. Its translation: CAIRGRLSYEQYF.

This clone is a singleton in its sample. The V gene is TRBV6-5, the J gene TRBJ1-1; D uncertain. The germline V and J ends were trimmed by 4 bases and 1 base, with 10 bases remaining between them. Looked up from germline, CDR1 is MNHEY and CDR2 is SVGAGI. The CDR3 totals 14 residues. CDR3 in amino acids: CASSSGSWNTEAFF. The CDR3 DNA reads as TGTGCCAGCAGTTCGGGATCTTGGAACACTGAAGCTTTCTTT.

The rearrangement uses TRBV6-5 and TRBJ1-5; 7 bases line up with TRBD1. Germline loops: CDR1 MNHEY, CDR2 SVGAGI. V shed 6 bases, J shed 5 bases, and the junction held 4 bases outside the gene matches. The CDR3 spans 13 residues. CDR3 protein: CASSRDSYQPQHF. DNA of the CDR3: TGTGCCAGCAGCCGGGACAGTTATCAGCCCCAGCATTTT.